The clone carrying this TCR beta chain was counted once. The data were taken from a study of OX40 agonist ivuxolimab in advanced cancers. The length of the CDR3 is 14 residues. V gave up 3 bases and J gave up 6 bases, with 12 bases separating them. Germline V CDR1 and CDR2: LNHDA, SQIVND (reference sequence). Assay: immunoSEQ multiplex PCR; the TCRdb copy retains only in-frame clones and omits some. The repertoire includes tens of thousands of clones, 70% to 90% of them detected once, and 0.47% sits in the top ten. This material consisted of CD4+ or CD8+ T cells sorted from blood, taken in a trial of the OX40 agonist ivuxolimab. The TCR was taken from an adult with an advanced solid tumor such as melanoma, head and neck, liver or kidney cancer. V gene TRBV19 combines with J gene TRBJ1-5, with TRBD1 as a possible D gene (5 bases). The CDR3 protein is CASSMGGEIQPQHF. CDR3 nucleotides: TGTGCCAGTAGTATGGGGGGGGAGATTCAGCCCCAGCATTTT.